Listed below are T cell receptor beta chains from one sample, sequenced in a study of CD8+CD57+ T cells in acquired aplastic anemia. TCRdb re-called the reads with MiXCR, one entry per CDR3 protein. The table has around 210,000 distinct CDR3 sequences, 65% seen once. Material for sequencing was sorted CD4+, CD8+, or CD8+CD57+ T cells (not recorded which) from PBMCs. These receptors were taken from a human donor with aplastic anemia. CDR3s include the opening cysteine and the closing phenylalanine or tryptophan. The D gene is left open where the match is weak.

>.|TRBJ1-6|TRBV15
CATSGSTGFDSPLHF
>TRBD2|TRBJ2-3|TRBV15
CATSRGLAGSTDTQYF
>.|TRBJ2-7|TRBV20-1
CSAPSDSSYEQYF
>.|TRBJ2-5|TRBV12-3/TRBV12-4
CASSRGGETQYF
>TRBD2|TRBJ2-7|TRBV20-1
CSARDLRLAGSYEQYF
>.|TRBJ2-7|TRBV6-6
CASLAGHEQYF
>.|TRBJ2-1|TRBV5-4
CASSRGGGRYNEQFF
>.|TRBJ2-2|TRBV6-6
CASSPVGELFF
>TRBD1|TRBJ2-3|TRBV7-2
CASSLEDRGDTQYF
>.|TRBJ1-3|TRBV13
CASSLGQLANTIYF
>TRBD2|TRBJ2-5|TRBV29-1
CSVVWEGQKETQYF
>.|TRBJ2-2|TRBV10-3
CAMAGDAGELFF
>.|TRBJ1-6|TRBV30
CALSGVSLVYNSPLHF
>TRBD2|TRBJ2-7|TRBV27
CASSRGLLAREQYF
>.|TRBJ2-5|TRBV7-2
CASSFTRGSETQYF